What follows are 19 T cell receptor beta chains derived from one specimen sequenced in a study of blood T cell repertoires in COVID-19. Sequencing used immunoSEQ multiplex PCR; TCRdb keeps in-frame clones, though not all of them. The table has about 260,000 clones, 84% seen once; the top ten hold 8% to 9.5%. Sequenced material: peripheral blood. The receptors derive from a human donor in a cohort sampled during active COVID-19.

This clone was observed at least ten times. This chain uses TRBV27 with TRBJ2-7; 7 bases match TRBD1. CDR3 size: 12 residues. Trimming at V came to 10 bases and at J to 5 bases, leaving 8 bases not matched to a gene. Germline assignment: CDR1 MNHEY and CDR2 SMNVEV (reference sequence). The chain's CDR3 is CATGQDPNEQYF. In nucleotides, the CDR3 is TGTGCCACCGGACAGGACCCCAACGAGCAGTACTTC.

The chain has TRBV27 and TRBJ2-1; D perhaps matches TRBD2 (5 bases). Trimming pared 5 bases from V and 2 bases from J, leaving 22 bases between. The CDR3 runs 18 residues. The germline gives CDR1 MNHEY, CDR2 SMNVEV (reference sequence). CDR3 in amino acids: CASSTNPARERAYNEQFF. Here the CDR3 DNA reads TGTGCCAGCAGTACCAATCCCGCCCGCGAGAGGGCCTACAATGAGCAGTTCTTC.

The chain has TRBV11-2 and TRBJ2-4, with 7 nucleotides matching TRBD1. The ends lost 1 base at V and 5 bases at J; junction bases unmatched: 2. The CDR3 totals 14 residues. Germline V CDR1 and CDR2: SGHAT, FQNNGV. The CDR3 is CASSLVGTENIQYF. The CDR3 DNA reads TGTGCCAGCAGCTTAGTCGGGACAGAAAACATTCAGTACTTC.

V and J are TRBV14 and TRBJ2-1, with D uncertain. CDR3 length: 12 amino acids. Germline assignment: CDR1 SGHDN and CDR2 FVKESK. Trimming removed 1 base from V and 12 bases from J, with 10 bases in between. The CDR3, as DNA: TGTGCCAGCAGCCAAGGAGAGGTGAGGCAGTTCTTC. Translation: CASSQGEVRQFF.

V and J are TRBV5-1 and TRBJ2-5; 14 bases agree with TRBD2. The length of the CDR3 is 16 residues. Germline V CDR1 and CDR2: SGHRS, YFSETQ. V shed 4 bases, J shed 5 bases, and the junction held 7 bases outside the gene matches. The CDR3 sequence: CASSLGLAGDRETQYF. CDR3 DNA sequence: TGCGCCAGCAGCCTGGGACTAGCGGGAGATCGGGAGACCCAGTACTTC.

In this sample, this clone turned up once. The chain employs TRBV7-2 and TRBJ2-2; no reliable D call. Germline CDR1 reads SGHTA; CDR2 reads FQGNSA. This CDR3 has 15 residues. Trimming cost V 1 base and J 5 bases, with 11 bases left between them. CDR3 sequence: CASSLVRVETGELFF. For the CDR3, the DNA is TGTGCCAGCAGCTTAGTACGGGTGGAAACCGGGGAGCTGTTTTTT.

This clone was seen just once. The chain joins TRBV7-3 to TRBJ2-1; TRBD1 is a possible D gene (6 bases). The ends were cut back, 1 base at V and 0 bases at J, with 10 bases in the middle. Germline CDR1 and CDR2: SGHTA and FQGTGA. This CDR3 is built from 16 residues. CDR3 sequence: CASSLNRASSYNEQFF. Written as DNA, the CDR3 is TGTGCCAGCAGCTTAAACAGGGCGAGCTCCTACAATGAGCAGTTCTTC.

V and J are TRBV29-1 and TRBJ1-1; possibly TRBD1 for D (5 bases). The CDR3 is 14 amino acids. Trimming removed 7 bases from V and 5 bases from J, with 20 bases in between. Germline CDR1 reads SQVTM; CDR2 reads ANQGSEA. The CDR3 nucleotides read TGCAGCGCCTATGGGCCGGGTGGGGGGACTGAAGCTTTCTTT. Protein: CSAYGPGGGTEAFF.

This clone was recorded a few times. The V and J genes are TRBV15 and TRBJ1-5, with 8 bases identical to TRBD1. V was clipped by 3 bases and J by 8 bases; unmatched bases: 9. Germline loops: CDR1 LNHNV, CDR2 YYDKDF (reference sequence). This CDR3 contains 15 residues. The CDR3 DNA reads TGTGCCACCAGCAGCGCAGGGGGCCTTAAGAAGCCCCAGCATTTT. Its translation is CATSSAGGLKKPQHF. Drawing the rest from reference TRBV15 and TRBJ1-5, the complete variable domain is DAMVIQNPRYQVTQFGKPVTLSCSQTLNHNVMYWYQQKSSQAPKLLFHYYDKDFNNEADTPDNFQSRRPNTSFCFLDIRSPGLGDTAMYLCATSSAGGLKKPQHFGDGTRLSIL.

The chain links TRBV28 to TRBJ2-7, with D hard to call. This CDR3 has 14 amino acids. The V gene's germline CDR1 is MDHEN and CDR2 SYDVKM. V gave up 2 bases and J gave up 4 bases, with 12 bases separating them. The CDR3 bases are TGTGCCAGCAGTTTAAGCTCACAGTTGTACGAGCAGTACTTC. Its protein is CASSLSSQLYEQYF.

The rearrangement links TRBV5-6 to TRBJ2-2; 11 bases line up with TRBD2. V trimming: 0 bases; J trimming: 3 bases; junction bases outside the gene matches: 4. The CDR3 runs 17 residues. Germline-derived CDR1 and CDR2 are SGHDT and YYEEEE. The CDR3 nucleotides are TGTGCCAGCAGCTTGGGACTAGCGGGAATCGACACCGGGGAGCTGTTTTTT. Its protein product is CASSLGLAGIDTGELFF.

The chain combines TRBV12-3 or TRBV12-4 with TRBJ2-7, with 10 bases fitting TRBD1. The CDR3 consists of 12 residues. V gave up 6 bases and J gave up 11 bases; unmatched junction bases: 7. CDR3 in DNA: TGTGCCAGCAGGCAGACAGGGGGCAGAGAGTACTTC. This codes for CASRQTGGREYF.

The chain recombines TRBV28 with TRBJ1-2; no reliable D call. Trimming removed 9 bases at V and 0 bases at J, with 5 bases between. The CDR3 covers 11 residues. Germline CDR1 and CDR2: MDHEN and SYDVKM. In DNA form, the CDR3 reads TGTGCCAGTGACTCTAACTATGGCTACACCTTC. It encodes CASDSNYGYTF.

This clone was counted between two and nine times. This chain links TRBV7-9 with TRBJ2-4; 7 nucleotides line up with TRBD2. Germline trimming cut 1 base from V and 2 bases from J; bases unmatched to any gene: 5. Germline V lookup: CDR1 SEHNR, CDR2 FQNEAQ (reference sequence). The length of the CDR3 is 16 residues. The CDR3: CASSLGFGGTKNIQYF. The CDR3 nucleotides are TGTGCCAGCAGCTTAGGATTCGGGGGGACCAAAAACATTCAGTACTTC.

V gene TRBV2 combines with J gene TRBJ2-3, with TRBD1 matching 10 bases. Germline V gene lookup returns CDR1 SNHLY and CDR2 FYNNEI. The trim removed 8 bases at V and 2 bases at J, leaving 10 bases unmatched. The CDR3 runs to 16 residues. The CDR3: CASGEGTGANTDTQYF. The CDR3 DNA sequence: TGTGCCAGCGGCGAAGGGACAGGGGCCAACACAGATACGCAGTATTTT. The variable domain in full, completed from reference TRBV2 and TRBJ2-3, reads EPEVTQTPSHQVTQMGQEVILRCVPISNHLYFYWYRQILGQKVEFLVSFYNNEISEKSEIFDDQFSVERPDGSNFTLKIRSTKLEDSAMYFCASGEGTGANTDTQYFGPGTRLTVL.

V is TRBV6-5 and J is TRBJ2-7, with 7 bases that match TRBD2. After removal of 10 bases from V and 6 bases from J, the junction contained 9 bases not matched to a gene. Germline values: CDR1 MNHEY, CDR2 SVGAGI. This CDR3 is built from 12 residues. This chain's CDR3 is CATERDPIEQYF. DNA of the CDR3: TGTGCCACTGAGCGGGATCCCATCGAGCAGTACTTC.

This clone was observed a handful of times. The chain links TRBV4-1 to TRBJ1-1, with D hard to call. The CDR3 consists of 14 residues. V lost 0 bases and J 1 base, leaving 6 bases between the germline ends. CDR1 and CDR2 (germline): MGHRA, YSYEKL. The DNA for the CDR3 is TGCGCCAGCAGCCAAGATGCGCCGAACACTGAAGCTTTCTTT. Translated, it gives CASSQDAPNTEAFF.

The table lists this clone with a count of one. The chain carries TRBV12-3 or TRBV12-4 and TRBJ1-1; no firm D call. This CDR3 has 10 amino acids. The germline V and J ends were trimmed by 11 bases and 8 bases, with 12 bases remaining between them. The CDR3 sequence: CACMGSEAFF. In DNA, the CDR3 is TGTGCCTGTATGGGCTCCGAAGCTTTCTTT.

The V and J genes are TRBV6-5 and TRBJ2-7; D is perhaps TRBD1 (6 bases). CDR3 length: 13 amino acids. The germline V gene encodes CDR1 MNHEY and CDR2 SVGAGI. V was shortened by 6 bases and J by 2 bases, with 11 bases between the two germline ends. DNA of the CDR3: TGTGCCAGCAGGGACAGCCTCACCTACGAGCAGTACTTC. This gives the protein CASRDSLTYEQYF.